This entry lists 20 T cell receptor beta chains sequenced from one sample in a study of T-cell memory formation after mild COVID-19 (dated by TCRdb to the early 2020s). Preparation of the library involved 5' RACE. The instrument was an Illumina NovaSeq 6000. TCRdb itself trimmed the public reads at Q25 with fastp, ran MiXCR and retained productive beta chains. Every entry covers one CDR3 protein and lists the most common genes and DNA from its rows. Here the sample has hundreds of thousands of distinct CDR3 sequences; more than 20% occur a single time. The top ten hold roughly 14% of the sample. Specimen: PBMCs or a T cell subset sorted from them (not recorded which). Every receptor here comes from an adult woman who had mild COVID-19 (a few samples of this study predate the infection). The sample titles of this study are shuffled in the database, so cell type and time point are left out; the donor was told from shared clones.

V gene TRBV5-1 combines with J gene TRBJ1-4; a weak D match, TRBD1 (6 bases). V was trimmed by 4 bases and J by 7 bases, leaving 14 bases between them. The germline V gene has CDR1 SGHRS and CDR2 YFSETQ. CDR3 length: 14 residues. CDR3 DNA sequence: TGCGCCAGCAGCCGAGACCAGGGGAGTGAAAAACTGTTTTTT. This codes for CASSRDQGSEKLFF.

The table lists this clonotype with a few counts. The chain employs TRBV3-1 and TRBJ2-2, with no clear D. This CDR3 has 13 residues. Germline V gene data show CDR1 as LGHDT and CDR2 as YNNKEL (reference sequence). V was clipped by 4 bases and J by 7 bases, with 10 bases between them. The CDR3 DNA follows: TGTGCCAGCAGCCCAGACCCCGTCGGGGAGCTGTTTTTT. The encoded protein is CASSPDPVGELFF.

The chain employs TRBV20-1 and TRBJ1-2; tentative D call: TRBD1 (5 bases). CDR1 is DFQATT and CDR2 is SNEGSKA in the germline V gene (reference sequence). The CDR3 contains 13 residues. V gave up 4 bases and J gave up 3 bases, with 12 bases separating them. The CDR3 nucleotides are TGCAGTGCTACCCGGGGGGGGTACTATGGCTACACCTTC. Translation gives CSATRGGYYGYTF.

The chain couples TRBV12-3 or TRBV12-4 to TRBJ2-3; D gene uncertain. This CDR3 region has 13 residues. V lost 3 bases and J 6 bases, leaving 10 bases between the germline ends. In nucleotides, the CDR3 is TGTGCCAGCAGTTTCAAAAAGGGCGATACGCAGTATTTT. Amino acid sequence: CASSFKKGDTQYF.

This clonotype was counted between two and nine times. V usage is TRBV30 and J usage is TRBJ1-6; D is unresolved. CDR1 and CDR2 (germline): GTSNPN, SVGIG (reference sequence). The CDR3 runs to 14 residues. The ends were cut back, 0 bases at V and 7 bases at J, with 10 bases in the middle. The CDR3 nucleotides read TGTGCCTGGAGTGTGGGGATTACGAATTCACCCCTCCACTTT. Its translation: CAWSVGITNSPLHF.

The rearrangement links TRBV11-2 to TRBJ2-2; TRBD2 agrees at 9 bases. This CDR3 is 17 amino acids long. V lost 3 bases to trimming and J lost 3 bases; unmatched junction nucleotides: 8. CDR1 and CDR2 from the germline V gene are SGHAT and FQNNGV. The CDR3 protein is CASSFRLAVKDTGELFF. In nucleotides, the CDR3 is TGTGCCAGCAGCTTCAGACTAGCGGTAAAGGACACCGGGGAGCTGTTTTTT.

Ten or more counts support this clonotype. The chain carries TRBV12-3 or TRBV12-4 and TRBJ1-3, with D unresolved. The CDR3 is 14 residues long. V lost 2 bases and J lost 2, with 7 bases in between. The CDR3 region has the DNA TGTGCCAGCAGTTTAACCGGGGCTGGAAACACCATATATTTT. Its translation is CASSLTGAGNTIYF.

DNA for the CDR3: TGTGCCACCAGGGCGGGTAGCGGGGGTGCCTACAATGAGCAGTTCTTC. This encodes CATRAGSGGAYNEQFF. The chain combines TRBV24-1 with TRBJ2-1; 9 nucleotides agree with TRBD2. The CDR3 covers 16 residues. V lost 7 bases to trimming and J lost 2 bases; unmatched junction nucleotides: 8. Germline CDR1 is KGHDR and CDR2 is SFDVKD.

This chain connects TRBV3-1 to TRBJ2-5, with 11 bases matching TRBD2. Germline values: CDR1 LGHDT, CDR2 YNNKEL (reference sequence). The CDR3 runs to 16 residues. V shed 0 bases and J 4 bases; nucleotides not matched to a gene: 4. The DNA of the CDR3 is TGTGCCAGCAGCCAAGACGGTAGCGGGGGGGCAGAGACCCAGTACTTC. Translation gives CASSQDGSGGAETQYF.

V is TRBV11-2 and J is TRBJ1-5; 8 bases match TRBD1. The CDR3 has 15 amino acids. Per the germline V gene, CDR1 is SGHAT and CDR2 is FQNNGV. Trimming took 3 bases from V and 3 from J; bases not matched to a gene: 4. The CDR3 region has the DNA TGTGCCAGCAGCTTCGGACAGGGCACCAATCAGCCCCAGCATTTT. This gives the protein CASSFGQGTNQPQHF.

Only a few counts were recorded for this clonotype. The chain has TRBV5-1 and TRBJ2-4; 15 bases line up with TRBD2. CDR1 and CDR2 from the germline V gene are SGHRS and YFSETQ. The CDR3 runs 15 residues. V dropped 7 bases and J dropped 6; count of bases not matched to a gene: 5. The CDR3 reads CASGLAGGPGNIQYF. The DNA for the CDR3 is TGCGCCAGCGGACTAGCGGGGGGGCCCGGAAACATTCAGTACTTC.

This chain links TRBV12-3 or TRBV12-4 with TRBJ2-3; D is perhaps TRBD2 (6 bases). The V end was cut by 2 bases, the J end by 2 bases, with 14 bases between. The length of the CDR3 is 16 residues. DNA of the CDR3: TGTGCCAGCAGTTTAAGGCTAGCGCCCCCCACAGATACGCAGTATTTT. Translated, it gives CASSLRLAPPTDTQYF.

In this sample, this clonotype turned up a few times. This chain links TRBV24-1 with TRBJ2-5; 9 bases line up with TRBD1. Germline-derived CDR1 and CDR2 are KGHDR and SFDVKD. The V and J ends lost 1 base and 5 bases, in that order; junction bases with no gene match: 7. This CDR3 is built from 16 residues. The chain's CDR3 is CATSDFFGTGIETQYF. Written as DNA, the CDR3 is TGTGCCACCAGTGATTTCTTCGGGACAGGGATTGAGACCCAGTACTTC.

The V gene is TRBV18, the J gene TRBJ2-1, with D perhaps TRBD2 (7 bases). Germline V CDR1 and CDR2: KGHSH, LQKENI. The CDR3 has 16 residues. Trimming took off 4 bases at V and 0 bases at J, with 13 bases between the two ends. The CDR3 spells CASSRAGASSYNEQFF. Here the CDR3 DNA reads TGTGCCAGCTCACGCGCGGGGGCCAGCTCCTACAATGAGCAGTTCTTC.

This clonotype turned up a few times. The V and J genes are TRBV10-3 and TRBJ2-3; no clear D gene. Germline CDR1 and CDR2: ENHRY and SYGVKD. This CDR3 is 13 amino acids long. V was trimmed by 4 bases and J by 1 base, leaving 6 bases between them. The CDR3 DNA reads TGTGCCATCAGTGCCCTAGGCACAGATACGCAGTATTTT. Its protein product is CAISALGTDTQYF.

The chain recombines TRBV11-3 with TRBJ2-3; the D gene is possibly TRBD2 (6 bases). With 5 bases removed from V and 6 bases from J, the gap between germline ends came to 21 bases. This CDR3 spans 16 amino acids. Germline V gene lookup returns CDR1 SGHNT and CDR2 YENEEA. In nucleotides, the CDR3 is TGTGCCAGCAGCCAGGAGGGACTCTTAGGAGGCGATACGCAGTATTTT. Protein product: CASSQEGLLGGDTQYF. The full variable domain, with the rest looked up from reference TRBV11-3 and TRBJ2-3, is EAGVVQSPRYKIIEKKQPVAFWCNPISGHNTLYWYLQNLGQGPELLIRYENEEAVDDSQLPKDRFSAERLKGVDSTLKIQPAELGDSAVYLCASSQEGLLGGDTQYFGPGTRLTVL.

The sample holds a few counts of this clonotype. This chain connects TRBV6-2 or TRBV6-3 to TRBJ2-6; D call uncertain. Germline V gene data show CDR1 as MNHEY and CDR2 as SVGEGT. Trimming removed 5 bases from V and 0 bases from J, with 8 bases in between. This CDR3 is built from 15 residues. CDR3 amino acids: CASSRRGSGANVLTF. DNA of the CDR3: TGTGCCAGCAGTCGGCGAGGCTCTGGGGCCAACGTCCTGACTTTC.

The rearrangement links TRBV5-1 to TRBJ2-3, with TRBD2 as a possible D gene (6 bases). This CDR3 spans 14 amino acids. V lost 3 bases, J lost 3 bases, and 11 bases lay in between. CDR1 and CDR2 (germline): SGHRS, YFSETQ. The CDR3 reads CASSWGERTDTQYF. The CDR3 coding sequence is TGCGCCAGCAGCTGGGGGGAGAGAACAGATACGCAGTATTTT.

This clonotype appeared a few times. The chain carries TRBV5-6 and TRBJ2-1; the D gene is possibly TRBD2 (5 bases). Trimming removed 0 bases at V and 0 bases at J, with 13 bases between. The CDR3 covers 17 residues. Germline V CDR1 and CDR2: SGHDT, YYEEEE. The CDR3 here is CASSLDRTLTSYNEQFF. CDR3 bases: TGTGCCAGCAGCTTGGACCGGACTCTTACCTCCTACAATGAGCAGTTCTTC.

The table lists this clonotype with a few counts. The chain carries TRBV7-9 and TRBJ2-2; 8 nucleotides align to TRBD1. This CDR3 is built from 16 residues. With 0 bases clipped from V and 1 base from J, the junction kept 1 base outside the gene matches. Germline V gives CDR1 SEHNR, CDR2 FQNEAQ (reference sequence). CDR3 nucleotide sequence: TGTGCCAGCAGCTTAGCGGACAGGGTGAACACCGGGGAGCTGTTTTTT. This sequence encodes CASSLADRVNTGELFF.